This entry describes one T cell receptor (beta chain). Other DNA sequences in the sample encode the same CDR3. Germline V CDR1 and CDR2: SEHNR, FQNEAQ (reference sequence). The CDR3 runs to 13 residues. V lost 5 bases and J 5 bases, leaving 12 bases between the germline ends. Clones were read by immunoSEQ multiplex PCR, and TCRdb kept only the in-frame ones, dropping some. The sample contains about 380,000 clones, roughly 77% of which appear only once. The entry originates in a study of blood T cell repertoires in COVID-19. Sequencing was performed on peripheral blood. This clonotype was sampled from a human donor with acute or convalescent COVID-19. The donor label of this sample is uncertain. The chain links TRBV7-9 to TRBJ1-1, with D possibly TRBD1 on 5 matching bases. The chain's CDR3 is CASSLTVNTEAFF. CDR3 nucleotides: TGTGCCAGCAGCCTGACAGTCAATACTGAAGCTTTCTTT.